This is a list of T cell receptor beta chains from one sample in a study of spatial heterogeneity in lung cancer. MiXCR, applied by TCRdb to the 5' RACE reads, yields one record per CDR3 protein. The sample holds around 10,000 distinct CDR3 sequences, roughly 3.7% seen once. Sequencing used PBMCs, obtained at surgery. The receptor set was obtained from a female donor with early-stage non-small cell lung cancer. The CDR3 runs from the conserved cysteine through the conserved F or W. Fields, in order: J gene, clone size, D gene, V gene, CDR3 protein, CDR3 DNA. A D gene is named only where the DNA matches it firmly. Size is omitted from some rows. Given values are once, few, many or a class for expanded clones.

j_call: TRBJ1-1
clone_size: few
d_call: .
v_call: TRBV12-3/TRBV12-4
cdr3_aa: CTSRENPGRRNTEAFF
cdr3_nt: TGTACCAGCAGAGAGAACCCGGGACGAAGAAACACTGAAGCTTTCTTT

j_call: TRBJ1-2
clone_size: many
d_call: .
v_call: TRBV4-3
cdr3_aa: CASSRYREGNYGYTF
cdr3_nt: TGCGCCAGCAGCAGATACAGGGAGGGTAACTATGGCTACACCTTC

j_call: TRBJ1-4
clone_size: few
d_call: .
v_call: TRBV6-6
cdr3_aa: CASFGEKLFF
cdr3_nt: TGTGCCAGCTTCGGGGAAAAACTGTTTTTT

j_call: TRBJ2-7
clone_size: many
d_call: TRBD2
v_call: TRBV6-1
cdr3_aa: CASSVDVAGGEQYF
cdr3_nt: TGTGCCAGCAGTGTGGACGTAGCGGGGGGGGAGCAGTACTTC

j_call: TRBJ1-2
clone_size: .
d_call: TRBD1
v_call: TRBV20-1
cdr3_aa: CSASQTGGVFGYTF
cdr3_nt: TGCAGTGCTAGCCAGACAGGGGGCGTTTTTGGCTACACCTTC

j_call: TRBJ2-7
clone_size: many
d_call: TRBD1
v_call: TRBV20-1
cdr3_aa: CSARDRPSSYEQYF
cdr3_nt: TGCAGTGCTAGGGACAGGCCTTCCTCCTACGAGCAGTACTTC

j_call: TRBJ2-2
clone_size: many
d_call: .
v_call: TRBV7-2
cdr3_aa: CASSSTGSNTGELFF
cdr3_nt: TGTGCCAGCAGCTCGACAGGTTCGAACACCGGGGAGCTGTTTTTT

j_call: TRBJ2-5
clone_size: many
d_call: .
v_call: TRBV7-8
cdr3_aa: CASSASGQETQYF
cdr3_nt: TGTGCCAGCAGCGCAAGTGGCCAAGAGACCCAGTACTTC

j_call: TRBJ2-3
clone_size: many
d_call: TRBD2
v_call: TRBV12-3/TRBV12-4
cdr3_aa: CASTPRVSGRSTDTQYF
cdr3_nt: TGTGCCAGCACCCCCAGGGTTAGCGGGAGGAGCACAGATACGCAGTATTTT

j_call: TRBJ2-5
clone_size: .
d_call: TRBD2
v_call: TRBV11-2
cdr3_aa: CASSLPRAGGFFRETQYF
cdr3_nt: TGTGCCAGCAGCTTACCCCGAGCGGGGGGCTTCTTTCGGGAGACCCAGTACTTC

j_call: TRBJ2-3
clone_size: many
d_call: TRBD2
v_call: TRBV28
cdr3_aa: CASSFGLATDTQYF
cdr3_nt: TGTGCCAGCAGTTTCGGACTAGCGACAGATACGCAGTATTTT

j_call: TRBJ2-2
clone_size: many
d_call: .
v_call: TRBV2
cdr3_aa: CASGIGELFF
cdr3_nt: TGTGCCAGCGGGATCGGGGAGCTGTTTTTT

j_call: TRBJ2-1
clone_size: many
d_call: .
v_call: TRBV3-1
cdr3_aa: CASSQEVRVGNEQFF
cdr3_nt: TGTGCCAGCAGCCAAGAAGTCAGGGTTGGGAATGAGCAGTTCTTC

j_call: TRBJ2-7
clone_size: many
d_call: .
v_call: TRBV4-2
cdr3_aa: CASSQDPGPQYEQYF
cdr3_nt: TGTGCCAGCAGCCAAGATCCGGGACCTCAATACGAGCAGTACTTC

j_call: TRBJ1-5
clone_size: many
d_call: TRBD1
v_call: TRBV2
cdr3_aa: CASSRTGGYNQPQHF
cdr3_nt: TGTGCCAGCAGCCGGACAGGGGGCTACAATCAGCCCCAGCATTTT

j_call: TRBJ1-6
clone_size: many
d_call: .
v_call: TRBV29-1
cdr3_aa: CSVEGGSAYNSPLHF
cdr3_nt: TGCAGCGTTGAGGGGGGGAGCGCCTATAATTCACCCCTCCACTTT

j_call: TRBJ1-1
clone_size: many
d_call: .
v_call: TRBV11-2
cdr3_aa: CASSLVGAGGREAFF
cdr3_nt: TGTGCCAGCAGCTTAGTCGGGGCAGGCGGAAGAGAAGCTTTCTTT

j_call: TRBJ2-1
clone_size: many
d_call: TRBD1
v_call: TRBV5-1
cdr3_aa: CASSLVQGVNNEQFF
cdr3_nt: TGCGCCAGCAGCTTGGTACAGGGGGTGAACAATGAGCAGTTCTTC

j_call: TRBJ2-3
clone_size: medium-sized
d_call: TRBD2
v_call: TRBV28
cdr3_aa: CASSYLVTSGRAETDTQYF
cdr3_nt: TGTGCCAGCAGTTACCTCGTGACTAGCGGACGAGCCGAAACAGATACGCAGTATTTT

j_call: TRBJ2-1
clone_size: many
d_call: .
v_call: TRBV29-1
cdr3_aa: CSVEDPKGGNEQFF
cdr3_nt: TGCAGCGTTGAAGACCCAAAAGGCGGCAATGAGCAGTTCTTC

j_call: TRBJ2-2
clone_size: many
d_call: TRBD1
v_call: TRBV6-5
cdr3_aa: CASSYSLQGQLNTGELFF
cdr3_nt: TGTGCCAGCAGTTACTCCTTACAGGGACAGCTGAACACCGGGGAGCTGTTTTTT

j_call: TRBJ2-1
clone_size: many
d_call: TRBD1
v_call: TRBV7-6
cdr3_aa: CASSTIDRDEQFF
cdr3_nt: TGTGCCAGCAGCACAATCGACAGGGATGAGCAGTTCTTC

j_call: TRBJ2-5
clone_size: many
d_call: TRBD2
v_call: TRBV7-2
cdr3_aa: CASSLGLAEETQYF
cdr3_nt: TGTGCCAGCAGCCTTGGACTAGCGGAAGAGACCCAGTACTTC

j_call: TRBJ1-5
clone_size: .
d_call: TRBD1
v_call: TRBV6-1
cdr3_aa: CASSGGQGHQPQHF
cdr3_nt: TGTGCCAGCAGTGGGGGACAGGGCCATCAGCCCCAGCATTTT

j_call: TRBJ1-2
clone_size: few
d_call: TRBD1
v_call: TRBV2
cdr3_aa: CASSGQGVDGYTF
cdr3_nt: TGTGCCAGCAGTGGACAGGGGGTGGATGGCTACACCTTC

j_call: TRBJ2-3
clone_size: few
d_call: TRBD1
v_call: TRBV20-1
cdr3_aa: CSADGTGGTDTQYF
cdr3_nt: TGCAGTGCCGACGGGACAGGGGGCACAGATACGCAGTATTTT

j_call: TRBJ2-3
clone_size: many
d_call: TRBD2
v_call: TRBV11-2
cdr3_aa: CASSITGAGAVDTQYF
cdr3_nt: TGTGCCAGCAGCATCACAGGCGCGGGAGCGGTAGATACGCAGTATTTT

j_call: TRBJ1-6
clone_size: .
d_call: .
v_call: TRBV9
cdr3_aa: CASSVELGNSPLHF
cdr3_nt: TGTGCCAGCAGCGTAGAGTTGGGGAATTCACCCCTCCACTTT

j_call: TRBJ2-7
clone_size: .
d_call: .
v_call: TRBV25-1
cdr3_aa: CASRDTFGEQYF
cdr3_nt: TGTGCCAGCAGGGACACCTTCGGCGAGCAGTACTTC

j_call: TRBJ1-2
clone_size: many
d_call: .
v_call: TRBV25-1
cdr3_aa: CASSPPRLNYGYTF
cdr3_nt: TGTGCCAGCAGCCCCCCCAGGCTGAACTATGGCTACACCTTC

j_call: TRBJ2-3
clone_size: .
d_call: .
v_call: TRBV9
cdr3_aa: CASSVGLDSTDTQYF
cdr3_nt: TGTGCCAGCAGCGTGGGCCTAGACAGCACAGATACGCAGTATTTT

j_call: TRBJ2-1
clone_size: .
d_call: TRBD2
v_call: TRBV20-1
cdr3_aa: CSASPSGSWANEQFF
cdr3_nt: TGCAGTGCTTCCCCGAGCGGGAGTTGGGCCAATGAGCAGTTCTTC

j_call: TRBJ2-6
clone_size: many
d_call: .
v_call: TRBV7-9
cdr3_aa: CASSSTGPQPGANVLTF
cdr3_nt: TGTGCCAGCAGCTCGACCGGACCCCAACCTGGGGCCAACGTCCTGACTTTC

j_call: TRBJ2-5
clone_size: many
d_call: .
v_call: TRBV2
cdr3_aa: CATSRGPGGTQETQYF
cdr3_nt: TGTGCCACAAGCAGGGGCCCCGGAGGTACCCAAGAGACCCAGTACTTC

j_call: TRBJ2-1
clone_size: many
d_call: TRBD2
v_call: TRBV28
cdr3_aa: CASSIPGLAGNEQFF
cdr3_nt: TGTGCCAGCAGTATCCCGGGACTAGCGGGGAATGAGCAGTTCTTC

j_call: TRBJ1-4
clone_size: large
d_call: TRBD1
v_call: TRBV9
cdr3_aa: CASSPQGREKLFF
cdr3_nt: TGTGCCAGCAGCCCACAGGGGCGTGAAAAACTGTTTTTT

j_call: TRBJ2-4
clone_size: many
d_call: .
v_call: TRBV29-1
cdr3_aa: CSVSGREEDIQYF
cdr3_nt: TGCAGCGTTTCAGGCAGGGAAGAGGACATTCAGTACTTC

j_call: TRBJ2-7
clone_size: many
d_call: .
v_call: TRBV6-2/TRBV6-3
cdr3_aa: CASSYTKYEQYF
cdr3_nt: TGTGCCAGCAGTTACACGAAGTACGAGCAGTACTTC

j_call: TRBJ2-5
clone_size: medium-sized
d_call: TRBD1
v_call: TRBV4-3
cdr3_aa: CASSQDTGAQTQYF
cdr3_nt: TGCGCCAGCAGCCAAGATACAGGGGCGCAGACCCAGTACTTC

j_call: TRBJ2-6
clone_size: many
d_call: .
v_call: TRBV9
cdr3_aa: CASSVVPGRSSGANVLTF
cdr3_nt: TGTGCCAGCAGCGTAGTGCCAGGAAGGAGCTCTGGGGCCAACGTCCTGACTTTC

j_call: TRBJ1-4
clone_size: .
d_call: .
v_call: TRBV6-5
cdr3_aa: CASSPRGLSNEKLFF
cdr3_nt: TGTGCCAGCAGTCCCAGGGGCCTGAGTAATGAAAAACTGTTTTTT

j_call: TRBJ1-6
clone_size: many
d_call: TRBD1
v_call: TRBV25-1
cdr3_aa: CASSSRDQGVYNSPLHF
cdr3_nt: TGTGCCAGCAGTTCTCGGGACCAGGGGGTCTATAATTCACCCCTCCACTTT

j_call: TRBJ2-5
clone_size: medium-sized
d_call: .
v_call: TRBV7-2
cdr3_aa: CASSRGPMIETQYF
cdr3_nt: TGTGCCAGCAGCAGGGGACCTATGATCGAGACCCAGTACTTC

j_call: TRBJ2-7
clone_size: many
d_call: .
v_call: TRBV20-1
cdr3_aa: CSARAGYEQYF
cdr3_nt: TGCAGTGCTAGAGCAGGGTACGAGCAGTACTTC

j_call: TRBJ2-1
clone_size: few
d_call: TRBD1
v_call: TRBV29-1
cdr3_aa: CSVATGFNEQFF
cdr3_nt: TGCAGCGTCGCGACAGGGTTCAATGAGCAGTTCTTC

j_call: TRBJ2-3
clone_size: many
d_call: .
v_call: TRBV27
cdr3_aa: CASSLVGFTDTQYF
cdr3_nt: TGTGCCAGCAGTTTAGTTGGGTTCACAGATACGCAGTATTTT

j_call: TRBJ2-2
clone_size: many
d_call: TRBD2
v_call: TRBV20-1
cdr3_aa: CSAGSGINTGELFF
cdr3_nt: TGCAGTGCCGGAAGCGGGATTAACACCGGGGAGCTGTTTTTT

j_call: TRBJ2-7
clone_size: few
d_call: .
v_call: TRBV18
cdr3_aa: CASSNTRFYEQYF
cdr3_nt: TGTGCCAGCTCTAACACTCGATTCTACGAGCAGTACTTC

j_call: TRBJ2-1
clone_size: few
d_call: TRBD2
v_call: TRBV20-1
cdr3_aa: CSARDAGGPEQFF
cdr3_nt: TGCAGTGCTAGAGATGCGGGGGGGCCGGAGCAGTTCTTC

j_call: TRBJ1-1
clone_size: medium-sized
d_call: .
v_call: TRBV29-1
cdr3_aa: CSVGPTGRGTEAFF
cdr3_nt: TGCAGCGTTGGACCCACAGGGAGGGGGACTGAAGCTTTCTTT

j_call: TRBJ2-7
clone_size: many
d_call: TRBD2
v_call: TRBV7-2
cdr3_aa: CASSQGLALYEQYF
cdr3_nt: TGTGCCAGCAGCCAAGGACTAGCGTTATACGAGCAGTACTTC

j_call: TRBJ1-3
clone_size: .
d_call: .
v_call: TRBV6-6
cdr3_aa: CASSYFRGGGNTIYF
cdr3_nt: TGTGCCAGCAGTTACTTTCGGGGAGGCGGAAACACCATATATTTT

j_call: TRBJ2-3
clone_size: many
d_call: TRBD2
v_call: TRBV29-1
cdr3_aa: CSVEGTSGKPDTQYF
cdr3_nt: TGCAGCGTTGAGGGGACTAGCGGGAAACCAGATACGCAGTATTTT

j_call: TRBJ1-1
clone_size: many
d_call: .
v_call: TRBV4-1
cdr3_aa: CASSLREVTEAFF
cdr3_nt: TGCGCCAGCAGCCTCAGGGAGGTGACTGAAGCTTTCTTT

j_call: TRBJ2-7
clone_size: many
d_call: TRBD2
v_call: TRBV6-2/TRBV6-3
cdr3_aa: CASRPGGAYEQYF
cdr3_nt: TGTGCCAGCCGCCCCGGGGGGGCTTACGAGCAGTACTTC